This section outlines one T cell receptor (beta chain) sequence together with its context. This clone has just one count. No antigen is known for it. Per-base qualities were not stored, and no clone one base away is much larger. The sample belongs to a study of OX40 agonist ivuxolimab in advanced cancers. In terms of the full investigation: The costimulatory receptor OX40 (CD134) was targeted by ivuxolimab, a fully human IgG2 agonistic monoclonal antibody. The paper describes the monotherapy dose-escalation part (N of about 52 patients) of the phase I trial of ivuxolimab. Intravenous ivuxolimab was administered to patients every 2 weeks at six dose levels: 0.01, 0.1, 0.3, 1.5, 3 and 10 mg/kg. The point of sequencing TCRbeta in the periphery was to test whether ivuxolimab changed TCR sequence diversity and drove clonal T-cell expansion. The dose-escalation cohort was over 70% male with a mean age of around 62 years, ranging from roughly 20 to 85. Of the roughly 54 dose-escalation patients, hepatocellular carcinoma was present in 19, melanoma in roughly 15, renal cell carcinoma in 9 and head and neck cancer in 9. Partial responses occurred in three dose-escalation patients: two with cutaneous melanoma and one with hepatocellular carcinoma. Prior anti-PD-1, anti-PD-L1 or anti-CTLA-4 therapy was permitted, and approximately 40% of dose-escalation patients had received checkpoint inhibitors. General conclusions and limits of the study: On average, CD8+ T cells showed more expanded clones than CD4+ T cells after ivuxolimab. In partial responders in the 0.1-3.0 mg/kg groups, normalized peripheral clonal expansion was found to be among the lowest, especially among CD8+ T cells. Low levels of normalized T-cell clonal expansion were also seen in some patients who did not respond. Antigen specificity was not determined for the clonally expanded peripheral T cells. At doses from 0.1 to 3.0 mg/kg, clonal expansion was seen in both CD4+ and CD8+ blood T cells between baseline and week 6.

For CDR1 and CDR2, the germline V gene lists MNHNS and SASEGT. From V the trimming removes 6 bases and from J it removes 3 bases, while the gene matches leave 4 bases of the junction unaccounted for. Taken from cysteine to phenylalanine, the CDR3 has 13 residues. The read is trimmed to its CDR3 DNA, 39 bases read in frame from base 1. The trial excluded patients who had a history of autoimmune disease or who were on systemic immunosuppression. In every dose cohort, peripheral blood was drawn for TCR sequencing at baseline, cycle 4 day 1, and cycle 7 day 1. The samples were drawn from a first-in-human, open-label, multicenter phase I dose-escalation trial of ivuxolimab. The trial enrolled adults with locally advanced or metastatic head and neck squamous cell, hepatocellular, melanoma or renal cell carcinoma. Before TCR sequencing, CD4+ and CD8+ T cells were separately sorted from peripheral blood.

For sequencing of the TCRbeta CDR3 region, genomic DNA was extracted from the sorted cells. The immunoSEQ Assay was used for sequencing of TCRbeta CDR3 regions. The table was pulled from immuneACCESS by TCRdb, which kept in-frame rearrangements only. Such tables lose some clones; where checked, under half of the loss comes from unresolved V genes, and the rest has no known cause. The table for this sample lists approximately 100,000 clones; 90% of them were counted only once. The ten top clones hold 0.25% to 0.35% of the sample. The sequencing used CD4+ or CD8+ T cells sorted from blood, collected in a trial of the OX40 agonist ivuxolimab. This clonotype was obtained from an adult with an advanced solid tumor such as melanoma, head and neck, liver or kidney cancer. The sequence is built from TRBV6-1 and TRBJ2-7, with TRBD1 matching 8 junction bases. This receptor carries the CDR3 CASRGTGGYEQYF. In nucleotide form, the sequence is TGTGCCAGCAGGGGAACAGGGGGCTACGAGCAGTACTTC.